This TCR beta chain was recorded in a study of Ad26.COV2.S vaccination and SARS-CoV-2 variants. Treatment described: approximately 18 received Ad26.COV2.S at low or high dose, single or two shots; 5 received placebo; per-sample allocation not given. Day 63 after the first injection of vaccine or placebo was the sampling time. Overall study findings and caveats: Assessments of TCR breadth and depth may have underestimated the total T cell responses. Vaccinees reportedly had broad spike-specific CD8+ and CD4+ T cell responses.

In germline, CDR1 is SNHLY, CDR2 FYNNEI. CDR3 length: 15 residues. V lost 1 base, J lost 6 bases, and 13 bases lay in between. As regards this clone: Its antigen is as yet unknown.

Repertoires were generated with immunoSEQ multiplex PCR, while TCRdb's copy carries only in-frame clones and drops some. Here the sample spans fewer than 400,000 clones, 75% to 90% being singletons. The chain carries TRBV2 and TRBJ2-1; no definite D call. Sequenced material: peripheral blood, taken in a trial of Ad26.COV2.S vaccine versus placebo. The origin of this receptor is a person aged 18-65 years who received the Ad26.COV2.S COVID-19 vaccine or a placebo. CDR3 sequence reads: CASSEVGSLGNEQFF. In nucleotides, the CDR3 is TGTGCCAGCAGTGAAGTGGGGTCCCTGGGCAATGAGCAGTTCTTC.